The entry below describes one TCR beta chain. Which antigen it targets is not known. No much larger clone exists at a distance of one base, and base qualities are not known. This record belongs to a study of graft-versus-host responses after intestinal transplantation (dated by TCRdb to the early 2020s). Study-wide context: The transplants that recipients got were multivisceral, liver-intestinal, or isolated intestinal. Rather than going through the commercial service, samples from a few later patients were sequenced in-house on an Illumina MiSeq and processed with MiXCR. To identify alloreactive clones, pre-transplant mixed lymphocyte reaction products were sequenced and compared with unstimulated pre-transplant donor and recipient T cells. Anti-thymocyte globulin induction was given to all recipients, followed by maintenance tacrolimus and steroids for 2 to 3 years. A peak of at least 4% donor T cells among recipient peripheral blood mononuclear cells was the definition used for donor T cell macrochimerism. A cohort of 24 intestinal transplant recipients, including one retransplant, was enrolled, and a few patients lacking pretransplant specimens were excluded. After intestinal transplantation, graft-versus-host and host-versus-graft alloreactive T cell clones in the graft, circulation and bone marrow were tracked using bulk TCR-beta CDR3 sequencing. Beyond this particular receptor, the publication reports: GvH clones were detected in recipient bone marrow, and some of these GvH clones were observed earlier in ileal mucosa or blood, consistent with an intestinal mucosal origin. Early after transplant, declines in HvG clones were associated with peak levels of circulating GvH clones. The relatively low number and heterogeneity of intestinal transplant patients limited the conclusions. Patients with donor T cell macrochimerism had high GvH to HvG T cell clonal ratios in their allografts.

Library generation was performed with the immunoSEQ multiplex PCR assay. In most patients, genomic DNA was isolated using the Qiagen DNeasy Blood and Tissue Kit and sent frozen to Adaptive Biotechnologies for TCR sequencing. For most patients, genomic DNA was subjected to high-throughput TCR-beta CDR3 sequencing by Adaptive Biotechnologies. The authors' pipeline ran thus. Adaptive's ImmunoSEQ software supplied the TCR sequencing data for under 20 patients, while MiXCR and VDJtools were used to process a few other patients. To correct CD4 versus CD8 sorting errors, sequences present in both subsets at a frequency ratio below 5:1 were removed. CDR3 nucleotide sequences shared between donor and recipient were removed because the origin of such sequences could not be assigned. At least 2-fold expansion over unstimulated cells and a minimum CFSE-low frequency of 0.002% (template counts) or 0.001% (read counts) were required for clones to be classified as alloreactive. A clone was considered mappable if detected in the sequenced pre-transplant spleen, lymph node, or MLR CFSE-low populations of the donor or recipient. Cumulative frequency of alloreactive clones was calculated as a percentage of all sequences weighted by copy number. TCRdb holds this immuneACCESS table with in-frame rearrangements only. Some clones are missing; in checked studies, unresolved V genes explain under half, and the rest has no known cause. V, J and clone size are those of that table, while D and trimming were read from the DNA. This sample lists about 94,000 clones; roughly 91% were detected once. The ten most abundant clones make up around 0.5% of the sample.

Reading the label with the study, this specimen's time point is: cells obtained before transplantation from donor or recipient. CD3+CD4+ and CD3+CD8+ populations were FACS-sorted from unstimulated pre-transplant donor and recipient cells taken from spleen or lymph nodes. This TCR was sampled from a human donor who received an intestinal transplant. This sample comprised unstimulated CD8+ T cells sorted from spleen or lymph node cells, obtained before intestinal transplant.

The nucleotide sequence reads as follows: TGTGCCAGTAGTCGGCAGGGGTCCTACGAGCAGTACTTC. Its protein reads: CASSRQGSYEQYF. The receptor chain draws on TRBV19 and TRBJ2-7; possibly the D gene is TRBD1, per 6 matching bases. Spanning cysteine to phenylalanine, the CDR3 consists of 13 amino acids. Just CDR3 DNA is preserved here, 39 bases in frame from base 1. V is pared back by 5 bases and J by 1 base, with 9 bases lying between the germline termini. CDR1 and CDR2 were assigned from the germline V gene (reference sequence) as LNHDA and SQIVND.